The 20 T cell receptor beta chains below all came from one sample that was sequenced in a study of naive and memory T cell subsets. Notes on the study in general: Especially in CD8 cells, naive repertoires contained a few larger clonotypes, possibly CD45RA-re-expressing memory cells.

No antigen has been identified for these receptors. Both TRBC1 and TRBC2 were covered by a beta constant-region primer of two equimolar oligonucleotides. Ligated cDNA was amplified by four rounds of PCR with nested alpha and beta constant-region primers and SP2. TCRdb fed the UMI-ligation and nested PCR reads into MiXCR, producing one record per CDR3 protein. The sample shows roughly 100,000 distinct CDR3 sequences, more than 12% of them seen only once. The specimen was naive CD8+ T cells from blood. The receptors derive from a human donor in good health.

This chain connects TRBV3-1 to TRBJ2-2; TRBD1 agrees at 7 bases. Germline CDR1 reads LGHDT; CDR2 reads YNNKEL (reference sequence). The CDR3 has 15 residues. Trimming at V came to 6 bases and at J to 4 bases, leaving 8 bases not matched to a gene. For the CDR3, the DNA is TGTGCCAGCAGGCCGACAGGGCTCGCCACCGGGGAGCTGTTTTTT. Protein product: CASRPTGLATGELFF.

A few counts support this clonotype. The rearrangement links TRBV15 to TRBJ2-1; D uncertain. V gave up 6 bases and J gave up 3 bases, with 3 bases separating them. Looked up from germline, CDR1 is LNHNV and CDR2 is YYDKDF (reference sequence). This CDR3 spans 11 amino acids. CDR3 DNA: TGTGCCACCAGGAGCTACAATGAGCAGTTCTTC. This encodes CATRSYNEQFF. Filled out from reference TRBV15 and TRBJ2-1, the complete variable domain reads DAMVIQNPRYQVTQFGKPVTLSCSQTLNHNVMYWYQQKSSQAPKLLFHYYDKDFNNEADTPDNFQSRRPNTSFCFLDIRSPGLGDTAMYLCATRSYNEQFFGPGTRLTVL.

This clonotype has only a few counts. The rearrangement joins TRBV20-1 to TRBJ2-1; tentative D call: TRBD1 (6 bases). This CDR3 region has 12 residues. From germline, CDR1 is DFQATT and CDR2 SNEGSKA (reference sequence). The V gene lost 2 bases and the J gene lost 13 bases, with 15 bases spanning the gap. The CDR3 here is CSARSPRDNQFF. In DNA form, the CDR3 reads TGCAGTGCTAGATCACCCCGGGACAATCAGTTCTTC.

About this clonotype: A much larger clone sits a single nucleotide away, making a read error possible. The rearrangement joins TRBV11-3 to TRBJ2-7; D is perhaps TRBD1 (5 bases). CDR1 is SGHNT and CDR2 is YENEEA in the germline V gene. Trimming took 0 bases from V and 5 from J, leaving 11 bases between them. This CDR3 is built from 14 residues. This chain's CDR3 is CASSLDRALNEQYF. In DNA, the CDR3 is TGTGCCAGCAGCTTAGACAGGGCATTGAACGAGCAGTACTTC.

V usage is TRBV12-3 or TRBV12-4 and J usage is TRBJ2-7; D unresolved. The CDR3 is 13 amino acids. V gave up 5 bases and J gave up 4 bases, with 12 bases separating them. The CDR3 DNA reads TGTGCCAGCAGTCCTCGCCCTCGATACGAGCAGTACTTC. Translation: CASSPRPRYEQYF.

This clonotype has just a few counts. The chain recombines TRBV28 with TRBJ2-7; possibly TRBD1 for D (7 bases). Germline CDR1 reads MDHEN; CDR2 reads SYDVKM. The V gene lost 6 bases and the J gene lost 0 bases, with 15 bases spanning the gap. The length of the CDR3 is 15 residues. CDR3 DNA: TGTGCCAGCAGCACAGCCCAGGGGGGCTCCTACGAGCAGTACTTC. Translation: CASSTAQGGSYEQYF. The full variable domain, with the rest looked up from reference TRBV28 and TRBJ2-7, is DVKVTQSSRYLVKRTGEKVFLECVQDMDHENMFWYRQDPGLGLRLIYFSYDVKMKEKGDIPEGYSVSREKKERFSLILESASTNQTSMYLCASSTAQGGSYEQYFGPGTRLTVT.

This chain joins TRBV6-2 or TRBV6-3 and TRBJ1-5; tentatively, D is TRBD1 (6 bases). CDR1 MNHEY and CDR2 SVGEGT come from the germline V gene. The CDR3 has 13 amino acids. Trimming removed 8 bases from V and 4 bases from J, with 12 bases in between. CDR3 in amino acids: CASGLTGNQPQHF. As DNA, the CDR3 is TGTGCCAGCGGATTAACAGGGAATCAGCCCCAGCATTTT.

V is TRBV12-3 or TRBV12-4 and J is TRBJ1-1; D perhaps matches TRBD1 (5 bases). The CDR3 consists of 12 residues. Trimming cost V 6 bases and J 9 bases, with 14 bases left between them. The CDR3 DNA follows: TGTGCCAGCAGGACCAGGGAGGGGAAAGCTTTCTTT. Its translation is CASRTREGKAFF.

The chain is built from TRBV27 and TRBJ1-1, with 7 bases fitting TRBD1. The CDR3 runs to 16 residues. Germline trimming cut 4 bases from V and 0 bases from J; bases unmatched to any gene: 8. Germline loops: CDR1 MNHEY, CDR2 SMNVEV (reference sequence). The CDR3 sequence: CASSSGQAVMNTEAFF. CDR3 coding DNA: TGTGCCAGCAGTTCCGGACAGGCCGTGATGAACACTGAAGCTTTCTTT.

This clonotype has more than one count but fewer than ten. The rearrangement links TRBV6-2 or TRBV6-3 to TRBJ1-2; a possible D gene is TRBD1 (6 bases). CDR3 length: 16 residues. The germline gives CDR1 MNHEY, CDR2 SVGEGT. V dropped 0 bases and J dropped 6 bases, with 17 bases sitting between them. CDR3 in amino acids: CASSYSLDRGSDGYTF. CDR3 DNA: TGTGCCAGCAGTTACTCGTTGGACAGAGGCTCGGATGGCTACACCTTC.

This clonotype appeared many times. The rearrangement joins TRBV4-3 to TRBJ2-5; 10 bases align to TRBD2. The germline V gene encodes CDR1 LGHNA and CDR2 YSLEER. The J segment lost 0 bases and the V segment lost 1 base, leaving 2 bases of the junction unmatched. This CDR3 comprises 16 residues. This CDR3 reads CASSQGTSGNQETQYF. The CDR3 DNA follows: TGCGCCAGCAGCCAAGGGACTAGCGGTAACCAAGAGACCCAGTACTTC.

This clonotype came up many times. The CDR3: CSARDLVSGGMYTQYF. Written as DNA, the CDR3 is TGCAGTGCTAGAGATCTGGTTAGCGGGGGAATGTATACGCAGTATTTT. The genes are TRBV20-1 and TRBJ2-3, with TRBD2 matching over 9 bases. In germline, CDR1 is DFQATT, CDR2 SNEGSKA (reference sequence). The CDR3 runs 16 residues. Trimming at V came to 0 bases and at J to 7 bases, leaving 11 bases not matched to a gene.

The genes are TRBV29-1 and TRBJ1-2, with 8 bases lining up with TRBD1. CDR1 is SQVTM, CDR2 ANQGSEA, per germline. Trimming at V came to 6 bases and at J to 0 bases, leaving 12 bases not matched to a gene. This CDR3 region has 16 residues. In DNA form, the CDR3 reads TGCAGCGTATCTCGGACAGGGTTGGGGGCTAACTATGGCTACACCTTC. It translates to CSVSRTGLGANYGYTF.

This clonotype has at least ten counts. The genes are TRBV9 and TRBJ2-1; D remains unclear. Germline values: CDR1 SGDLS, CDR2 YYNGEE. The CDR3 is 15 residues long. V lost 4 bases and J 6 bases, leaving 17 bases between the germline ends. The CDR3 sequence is CASSLHDPLFNEQFF. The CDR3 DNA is TGTGCCAGCAGCCTCCACGACCCCCTCTTCAATGAGCAGTTCTTC.

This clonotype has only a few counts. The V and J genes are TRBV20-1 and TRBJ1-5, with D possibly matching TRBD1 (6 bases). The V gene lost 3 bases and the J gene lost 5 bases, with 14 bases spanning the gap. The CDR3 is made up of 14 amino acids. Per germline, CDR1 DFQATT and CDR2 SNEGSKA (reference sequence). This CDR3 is CSASWTAGDQPQHF. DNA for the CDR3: TGCAGTGCTAGTTGGACGGCAGGGGATCAGCCCCAGCATTTT.

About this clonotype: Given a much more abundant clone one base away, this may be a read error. The CDR3 region has the DNA TGTGTCAGCAGTGGCTCGTGGGGACAGACTTTGTGGCTCTTC. The encoded protein is CVSSGSWGQTLWLF. The chain uses TRBV27 and TRBJ2-1, with 7 nucleotides matching TRBD1. CDR3 length: 14 amino acids. Germline lookup yields CDR1 MNHEY and CDR2 SMNVEV (reference sequence).

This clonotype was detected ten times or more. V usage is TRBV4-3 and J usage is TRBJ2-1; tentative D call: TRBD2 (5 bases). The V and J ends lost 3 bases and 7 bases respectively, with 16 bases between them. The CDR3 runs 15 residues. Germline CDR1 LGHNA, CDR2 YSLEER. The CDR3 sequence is CASSQGVAKPNEQFF. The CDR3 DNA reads TGCGCCAGCAGCCAGGGCGTAGCGAAACCTAATGAGCAGTTCTTC.

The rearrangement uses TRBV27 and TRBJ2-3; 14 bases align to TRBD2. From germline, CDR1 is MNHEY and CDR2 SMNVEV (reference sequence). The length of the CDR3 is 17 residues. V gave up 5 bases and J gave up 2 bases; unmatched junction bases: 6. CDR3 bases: TGTGCCAGCAGTAGGGGACTAGCGGGGGCCAACACAGATACGCAGTATTTT. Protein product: CASSRGLAGANTDTQYF.

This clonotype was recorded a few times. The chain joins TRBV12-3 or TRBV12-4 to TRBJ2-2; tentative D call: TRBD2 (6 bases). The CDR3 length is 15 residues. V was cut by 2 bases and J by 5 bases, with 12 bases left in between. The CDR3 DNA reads TGTGCCAGCAGTTTATTGGGAGGCGGAACCGGGGAGCTGTTTTTT. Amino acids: CASSLLGGGTGELFF.

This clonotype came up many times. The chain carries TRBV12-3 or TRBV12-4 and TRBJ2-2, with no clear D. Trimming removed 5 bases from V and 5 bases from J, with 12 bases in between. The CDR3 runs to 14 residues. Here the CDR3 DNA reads TGTGCCAGCAGTCTGATTACACGTACCGGGGAGCTGTTTTTT. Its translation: CASSLITRTGELFF.